Each of the 21 T cell receptor beta chains below was sequenced from the same sample in a study of T cell changes during pregnancy in multiple sclerosis. Sequenced by immunoSEQ multiplex PCR; TCRdb stores in-frame clones only, minus some. The sample has fewer than 55,000 clones; around 87% are singletons. Material: peripheral blood, obtained after pregnancy. Source of these receptors: a female donor in good health, enrolled as a control in a pregnancy study.

This clone appeared once. The chain uses TRBV4-2 and TRBJ2-7, with 11 bases fitting TRBD2. V shed 4 bases, J shed 2 bases, and the junction held 4 bases outside the gene matches. The length of the CDR3 is 15 residues. Germline CDR1 LGHNA, CDR2 YNFKEQ. The CDR3 region is CASSPGTSGAYEQYF. CDR3 coding DNA: TGTGCCAGCAGCCCCGGGACTAGCGGCGCCTACGAGCAGTACTTC.

V and J are TRBV27 and TRBJ2-2; D perhaps matches TRBD2 (5 bases). This CDR3 contains 14 residues. Trimming cost V 2 bases and J 6 bases, with 10 bases left between them. Germline V lookup: CDR1 MNHEY, CDR2 SMNVEV (reference sequence). CDR3 sequence: CASSLGGGAGELFF. In DNA, the CDR3 is TGTGCCAGCAGTTTAGGAGGAGGTGCCGGGGAGCTGTTTTTT.

The genes are TRBV2 and TRBJ1-4; D may be TRBD1 (5 bases). V was pared by 7 bases and J by 4 bases, with 13 bases between. CDR1 and CDR2 from the germline V gene are SNHLY and FYNNEI. CDR3 size: 14 residues. CDR3 DNA: TGTGCCAGCATTCAGGGTGTGATTAATGAAAAACTGTTTTTT. It specifies CASIQGVINEKLFF.

The J gene is TRBJ1-4, the V gene TRBV18; 10 bases align to TRBD1. The ends lost 4 bases at V and 5 bases at J; junction bases unmatched: 4. Looked up from germline, CDR1 is KGHSH and CDR2 is LQKENI. The CDR3 is made up of 15 amino acids. The CDR3 bases are TGTGCCAGCTCACGATCGACAGGGGGCAATGAAAAACTGTTTTTT. It encodes CASSRSTGGNEKLFF.

This chain joins TRBV7-8 and TRBJ2-5, with 15 bases matching TRBD2. The CDR3 sequence is 20 residues long. Germline V lookup: CDR1 SGHVS, CDR2 FQNEAQ. Trimming at V came to 6 bases and at J to 4 bases, leaving 18 bases not matched to a gene. The CDR3 DNA reads as TGTGCCAGCAGACAAAAACGAGGGGGGACTAGCGGGAGGTCGGGAGAGACCCAGTACTTC. Its translation: CASRQKRGGTSGRSGETQYF.

The chain has TRBV25-1 and TRBJ2-2, with D unresolved. This CDR3 is built from 13 residues. Germline V gene lookup returns CDR1 MGHDK and CDR2 SYGVNS. Trimming took 5 bases from V and 0 from J, leaving 4 bases between them. CDR3 sequence: CASSRPNTGELFF. The CDR3 region has the DNA TGTGCCAGCAGTCGTCCGAACACCGGGGAGCTGTTTTTT.

The chain uses TRBV7-9 and TRBJ1-6; 7 nucleotides agree with TRBD1. V dropped 4 bases and J dropped 7; count of bases not matched to a gene: 7. Per germline, CDR1 SEHNR and CDR2 FQNEAQ (reference sequence). The CDR3 has 15 residues. The CDR3 reads CASSYTGVRNSPLHF. CDR3 DNA: TGTGCCAGCAGCTATACAGGGGTAAGGAATTCACCCCTCCACTTT. The whole variable domain, filled in from reference TRBV7-9 and TRBJ1-6, reads DTGVSQNPRHKITKRGQNVTFRCDPISEHNRLYWYRQTLGQGPEFLTYFQNEAQLEKSRLLSDRFSAERPKGSFSTLEIQRTEQGDSAMYLCASSYTGVRNSPLHFGNGTRLTVT.

This sequence joins TRBV28 and TRBJ2-7, with D perhaps TRBD1 (6 bases). This CDR3 is built from 13 residues. Germline V gene lookup returns CDR1 MDHEN and CDR2 SYDVKM. V was clipped by 8 bases and J by 0 bases, with 11 bases between them. Written as DNA, the CDR3 is TGTGCCAGCGACGGACAGCTCTCCTACGAGCAGTACTTC. Amino acid sequence: CASDGQLSYEQYF.

For the CDR3, the DNA is TGTGCCAGCAGCTTGGGGGTCAAAAGATACAGCTCCTACGAGCAGTACTTC. This encodes CASSLGVKRYSSYEQYF. V is TRBV5-6 and J is TRBJ2-7, with D unresolved. Trimming removed 0 bases from V and 0 bases from J, with 16 bases in between. CDR1 and CDR2 from the germline V gene are SGHDT and YYEEEE. The CDR3 length is 17 residues.

The genes are TRBV7-3 and TRBJ2-3; unclear D gene. CDR1 and CDR2 from the germline V gene are SGHTA and FQGTGA. CDR3 length equals 13 residues. Trimming took off 1 base at V and 6 bases at J, with 8 bases between the two ends. The CDR3 reads CASSLISSDTQYF. The CDR3 DNA follows: TGTGCCAGCAGCTTAATAAGCTCTGATACGCAGTATTTT.

The J gene is TRBJ1-1, the V gene TRBV5-6; TRBD1 matches 9 bases. Looked up from germline, CDR1 is SGHDT and CDR2 is YYEEEE. CDR3 size: 15 residues. The V gene end was trimmed by 1 base and the J gene end by 1 base; junction bases not matched to a gene: 2. DNA of the CDR3: TGTGCCAGCAGCTTGCCGGACAGGGGGAACACTGAAGCTTTCTTT. The encoded protein is CASSLPDRGNTEAFF. The full variable domain, with the rest looked up from reference TRBV5-6 and TRBJ1-1, is DAGVTQSPTHLIKTRGQQVTLRCSPKSGHDTVSWYQQALGQGPQFIFQYYEEEERQRGNFPDRFSGHQFPNYSSELNVNALLLGDSALYLCASSLPDRGNTEAFFGQGTRLTVV.

The gene calls are TRBV19 and TRBJ1-6, with 9 bases aligning to TRBD1. CDR3 length: 17 amino acids. Germline lookup yields CDR1 LNHDA and CDR2 SQIVND (reference sequence). The V segment lost 5 bases and the J segment 9 bases; nucleotides outside the gene matches: 14. The CDR3 DNA sequence: TGTGCCAGTAGTCTCCTCCGGCCGGGACAGGGAGGTTCACCCCTCCACTTT. It codes for CASSLLRPGQGGSPLHF.

The chain uses TRBV4-3 and TRBJ1-4; the match to TRBD1 covers 7 bases. This CDR3 region has 15 residues. Germline V gene data show CDR1 as LGHNA and CDR2 as YSLEER. With V trimmed by 3 bases and J by 8 bases, 9 bases remained unmatched. CDR3 region: CASSHGDRDEEKLFF. The CDR3 DNA sequence: TGCGCCAGCAGCCACGGAGACAGGGATGAGGAAAAACTGTTTTTT.

The chain carries TRBV5-6 and TRBJ1-6; 8 bases fit TRBD1. The CDR3 consists of 14 residues. The V and J ends lost 7 bases and 5 bases, in that order; junction bases with no gene match: 5. Looked up from germline, CDR1 is SGHDT and CDR2 is YYEEEE. The CDR3 region is CASAGGSDNSPLHF. The CDR3 DNA is TGTGCCAGCGCAGGGGGCTCGGATAATTCACCCCTCCACTTT.

The chain uses TRBV18 and TRBJ1-1; 7 positions agree with TRBD1. Per germline, CDR1 KGHSH and CDR2 LQKENI. The CDR3 is 15 residues long. J was trimmed by 5 bases and V by 4 bases; bases with no gene match: 10. As DNA, the CDR3 is TGTGCCAGCTCACACAGGACAGGAGCAAGGACTGAAGCTTTCTTT. Its translation is CASSHRTGARTEAFF.

The chain combines TRBV6-5 with TRBJ2-1; TRBD2 matches 11 bases. CDR1 MNHEY and CDR2 SVGAGI come from the germline V gene. The CDR3 spans 15 residues. The trim removed 4 bases at V and 5 bases at J, leaving 4 bases unmatched. The CDR3 sequence: CASSSGLAVHNEQFF. In DNA, the CDR3 is TGTGCCAGCAGTTCGGGACTAGCGGTACACAATGAGCAGTTCTTC.

This chain links TRBV7-8 with TRBJ1-6; no clear D gene. Germline assignment: CDR1 SGHVS and CDR2 FQNEAQ. Between the trimmed V and J ends, which lost 3 bases and 9 bases, there was a span of 6 bases. The CDR3 spans 12 residues. The CDR3 coding sequence is TGTGCCAGCAGCTTTCTGAGTTCACCCCTCCACTTT. Encoded protein: CASSFLSSPLHF. The whole variable domain, remainder taken from reference TRBV7-8 and TRBJ1-6, is GAGVSQSPRYKVAKRGQDVALRCDPISGHVSLFWYQQALGQGPEFLTYFQNEAQLDKSGLPSDRFFAERPEGSVSTLKIQRTQQEDSAVYLCASSFLSSPLHFGNGTRLTVT.

This chain joins TRBV7-2 and TRBJ2-7; D not resolved. The CDR3 runs to 12 residues. Trimming removed 5 bases at V and 6 bases at J, with 11 bases between. Germline-derived CDR1 and CDR2 are SGHTA and FQGNSA. CDR3 loop: CASSTSVGEQYF. For the CDR3, the DNA is TGTGCCAGCAGCACCAGTGTTGGCGAGCAGTACTTC.

This sequence joins TRBV27 and TRBJ1-1, with 7 bases matching TRBD1. The CDR3 contains 12 residues. Germline V gives CDR1 MNHEY, CDR2 SMNVEV (reference sequence). The junction had 5 bases not matched to a gene; V was cut back by 6 bases and J by 7 bases. The CDR3 sequence: CASSRQGGEAFF. In DNA form, the CDR3 reads TGTGCCAGCAGCCGACAGGGAGGTGAAGCTTTCTTT.

The chain joins TRBV7-2 to TRBJ2-3; D is undetermined. The CDR3 consists of 13 residues. With 5 bases removed from V and 6 bases from J, the gap between germline ends came to 12 bases. CDR1 is SGHTA, CDR2 FQGNSA, per germline. DNA for the CDR3: TGTGCCAGCAGCCGAAGTCCTCGGGATACGCAGTATTTT. It translates to CASSRSPRDTQYF.

The V and J genes are TRBV27 and TRBJ2-1; the D is unclear. Germline assignment: CDR1 MNHEY and CDR2 SMNVEV (reference sequence). This CDR3 is built from 12 residues. V shed 6 bases and J shed 8 bases, with 11 bases lying between them. CDR3 region: CASSEDGDEQFF. As DNA, the CDR3 is TGTGCCAGCAGCGAAGATGGAGATGAGCAGTTCTTC.